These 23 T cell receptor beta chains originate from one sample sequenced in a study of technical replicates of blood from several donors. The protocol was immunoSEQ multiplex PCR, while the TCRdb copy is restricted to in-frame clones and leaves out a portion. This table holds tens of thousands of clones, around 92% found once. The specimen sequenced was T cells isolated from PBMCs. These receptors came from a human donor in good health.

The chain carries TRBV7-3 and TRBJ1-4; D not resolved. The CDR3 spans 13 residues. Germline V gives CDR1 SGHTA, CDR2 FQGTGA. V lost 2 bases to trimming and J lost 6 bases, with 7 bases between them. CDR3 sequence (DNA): TGTGCCAGCAGCTTAGACTACCATGAAAAACTGTTTTTT. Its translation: CASSLDYHEKLFF.

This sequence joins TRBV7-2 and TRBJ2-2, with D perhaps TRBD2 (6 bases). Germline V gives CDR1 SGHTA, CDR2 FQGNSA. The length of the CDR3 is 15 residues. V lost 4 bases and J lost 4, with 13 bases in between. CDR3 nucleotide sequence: TGTGCCAGCAGCTATCTGACGGGAGCCACCGGGGAGCTGTTTTTT. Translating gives CASSYLTGATGELFF.

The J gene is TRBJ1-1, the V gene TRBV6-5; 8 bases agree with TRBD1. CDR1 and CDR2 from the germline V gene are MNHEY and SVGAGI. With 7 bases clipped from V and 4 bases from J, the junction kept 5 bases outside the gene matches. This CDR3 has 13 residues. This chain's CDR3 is CASTRQGITEAFF. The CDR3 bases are TGTGCCAGCACTAGACAGGGGATCACTGAAGCTTTCTTT.

The CDR3 loop reads CASRGTEKNEQFF. The CDR3 DNA reads TGTGCCAGCAGAGGGACTGAGAAAAATGAGCAGTTCTTC. The rearrangement links TRBV7-3 to TRBJ2-1; possible D gene TRBD2, 6 bases. Germline assignment: CDR1 SGHTA and CDR2 FQGTGA. Trimming took off 6 bases at V and 7 bases at J, with 13 bases between the two ends. The CDR3 spans 13 residues.

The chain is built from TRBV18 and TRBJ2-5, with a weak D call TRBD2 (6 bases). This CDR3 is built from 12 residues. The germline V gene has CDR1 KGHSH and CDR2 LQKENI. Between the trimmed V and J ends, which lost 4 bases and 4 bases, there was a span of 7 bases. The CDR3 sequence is CASSRDLETQYF. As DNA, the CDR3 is TGTGCCAGCTCACGGGACTTAGAGACCCAGTACTTC.

Here the CDR3 DNA reads TGTGCCAGTAGTGTACAGGGAAAGCAGTACTTC. Encoded protein: CASSVQGKQYF. The rearrangement uses TRBV19 and TRBJ2-7, with a possible D match to TRBD1 (6 bases). The CDR3 has 11 residues. Trimming removed 5 bases from V and 8 bases from J, with 10 bases in between. Germline CDR1 LNHDA, CDR2 SQIVND (reference sequence).

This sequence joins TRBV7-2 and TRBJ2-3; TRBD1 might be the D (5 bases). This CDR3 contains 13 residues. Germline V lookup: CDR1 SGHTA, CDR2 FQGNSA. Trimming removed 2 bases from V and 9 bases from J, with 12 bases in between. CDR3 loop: CASSLLGEGTQYF. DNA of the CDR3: TGTGCCAGCAGCTTATTAGGGGAAGGCACGCAGTATTTT.

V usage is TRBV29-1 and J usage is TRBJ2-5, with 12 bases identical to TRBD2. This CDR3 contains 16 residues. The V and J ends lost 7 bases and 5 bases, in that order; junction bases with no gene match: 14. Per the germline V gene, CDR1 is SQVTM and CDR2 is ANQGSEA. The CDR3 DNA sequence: TGCAGCGGAGGGGGTTCTAGCGGGAGGGCCGGGGAGACCCAGTACTTC. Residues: CSGGGSSGRAGETQYF.

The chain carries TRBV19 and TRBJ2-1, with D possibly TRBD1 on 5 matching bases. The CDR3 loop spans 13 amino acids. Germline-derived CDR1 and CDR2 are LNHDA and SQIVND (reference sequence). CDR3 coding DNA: TGTGCGAGTCATGGGCCAGGGTGGAATGAGCAGTTCTTC. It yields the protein CASHGPGWNEQFF.

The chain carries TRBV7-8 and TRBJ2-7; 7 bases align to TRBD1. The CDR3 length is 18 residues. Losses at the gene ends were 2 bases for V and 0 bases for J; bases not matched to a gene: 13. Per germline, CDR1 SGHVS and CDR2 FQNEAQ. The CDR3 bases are TGTGCCAGCAGCTTATTTATGGGACCTCGGGACAGCTCCTACGAGCAGTACTTC. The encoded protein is CASSLFMGPRDSSYEQYF.

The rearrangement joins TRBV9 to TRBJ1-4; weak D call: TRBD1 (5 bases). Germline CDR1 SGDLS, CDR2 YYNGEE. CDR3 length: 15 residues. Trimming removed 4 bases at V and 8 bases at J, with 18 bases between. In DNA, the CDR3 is TGTGCCAGCAGCCGAGTTAAAGACGGGGGAGAAAAACTGTTTTTT. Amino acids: CASSRVKDGGEKLFF.

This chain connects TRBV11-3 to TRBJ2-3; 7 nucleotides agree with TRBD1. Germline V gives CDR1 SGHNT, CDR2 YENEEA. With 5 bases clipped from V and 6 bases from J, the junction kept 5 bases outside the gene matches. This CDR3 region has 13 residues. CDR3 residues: CASSPGTADTQYF. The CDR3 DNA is TGTGCCAGCAGCCCAGGGACAGCGGATACGCAGTATTTT.

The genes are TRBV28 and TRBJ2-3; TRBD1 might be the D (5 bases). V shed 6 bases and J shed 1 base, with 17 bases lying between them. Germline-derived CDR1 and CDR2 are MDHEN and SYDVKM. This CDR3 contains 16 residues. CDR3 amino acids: CASSSPRALGTDTQYF. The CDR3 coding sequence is TGTGCCAGCAGCTCTCCCAGGGCCCTAGGCACAGATACGCAGTATTTT. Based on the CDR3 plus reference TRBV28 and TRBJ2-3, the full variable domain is DVKVTQSSRYLVKRTGEKVFLECVQDMDHENMFWYRQDPGLGLRLIYFSYDVKMKEKGDIPEGYSVSREKKERFSLILESASTNQTSMYLCASSSPRALGTDTQYFGPGTRLTVL.

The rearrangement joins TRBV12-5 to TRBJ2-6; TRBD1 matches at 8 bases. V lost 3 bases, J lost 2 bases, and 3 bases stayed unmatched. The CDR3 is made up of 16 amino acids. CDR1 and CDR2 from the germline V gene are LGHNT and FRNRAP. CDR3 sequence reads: CASGFDRGTGANVLTF. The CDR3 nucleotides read TGTGCTAGTGGTTTCGACAGGGGAACTGGGGCCAACGTCCTGACTTTC.

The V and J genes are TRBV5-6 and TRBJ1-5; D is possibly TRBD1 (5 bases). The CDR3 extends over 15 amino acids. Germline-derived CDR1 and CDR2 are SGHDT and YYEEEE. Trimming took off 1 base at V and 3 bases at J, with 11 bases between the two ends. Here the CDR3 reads CASSLYRSNNQPQHF. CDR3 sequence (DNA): TGTGCCAGCAGCTTGTACAGGAGCAACAATCAGCCCCAGCATTTT.

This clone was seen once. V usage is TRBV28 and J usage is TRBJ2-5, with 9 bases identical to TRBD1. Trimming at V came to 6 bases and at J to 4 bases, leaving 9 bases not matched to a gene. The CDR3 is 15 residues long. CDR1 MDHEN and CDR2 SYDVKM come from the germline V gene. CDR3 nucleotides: TGTGCCAGCAGGTTCCGGGACAGGGAATCAGAGACCCAGTACTTC. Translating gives CASRFRDRESETQYF.

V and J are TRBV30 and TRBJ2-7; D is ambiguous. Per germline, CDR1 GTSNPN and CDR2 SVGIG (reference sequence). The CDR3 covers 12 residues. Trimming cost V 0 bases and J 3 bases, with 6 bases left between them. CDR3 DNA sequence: TGTGCCTGGAGTGTACTGAACTACGAGCAGTACTTC. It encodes CAWSVLNYEQYF.

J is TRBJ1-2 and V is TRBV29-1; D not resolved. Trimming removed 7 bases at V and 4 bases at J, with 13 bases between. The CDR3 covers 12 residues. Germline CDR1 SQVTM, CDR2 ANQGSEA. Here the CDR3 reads CSATEGVYGYTF. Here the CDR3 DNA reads TGCAGCGCAACAGAGGGTGTCTATGGCTACACCTTC.

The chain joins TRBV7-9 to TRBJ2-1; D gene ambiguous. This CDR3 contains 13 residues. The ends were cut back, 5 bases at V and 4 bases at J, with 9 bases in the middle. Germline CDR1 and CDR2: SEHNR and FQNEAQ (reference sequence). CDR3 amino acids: CASSPPRYNEQFF. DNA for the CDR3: TGTGCCAGCAGCCCCCCGAGGTACAATGAGCAGTTCTTC.

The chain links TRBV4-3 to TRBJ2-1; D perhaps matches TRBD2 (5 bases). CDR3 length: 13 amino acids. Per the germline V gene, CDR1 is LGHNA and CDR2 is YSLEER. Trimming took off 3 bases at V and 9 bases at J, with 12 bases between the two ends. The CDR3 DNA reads TGCGCCAGCAGCCACCTAACTAGTGTTGAGCAGTTCTTC. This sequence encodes CASSHLTSVEQFF.

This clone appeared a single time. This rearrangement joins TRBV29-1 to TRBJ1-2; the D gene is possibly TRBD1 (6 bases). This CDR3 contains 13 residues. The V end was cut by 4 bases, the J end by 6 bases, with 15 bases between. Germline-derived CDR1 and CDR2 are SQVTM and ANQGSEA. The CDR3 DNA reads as TGCAGCGTTGCCGAAGGGGGAGGGAATGGCTACACCTTC. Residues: CSVAEGGGNGYTF.

This CDR3 is CASSLDRGRTPQHF. In nucleotides, the CDR3 is TGTGCCAGTAGTCTGGACAGGGGACGAACGCCCCAGCATTTT. The rearrangement uses TRBV19 and TRBJ1-5; 9 bases match TRBD1. Germline CDR1 reads LNHDA; CDR2 reads SQIVND (reference sequence). Trimming cost V 5 bases and J 9 bases; bases outside gene matches: 8. The CDR3 loop spans 14 amino acids.

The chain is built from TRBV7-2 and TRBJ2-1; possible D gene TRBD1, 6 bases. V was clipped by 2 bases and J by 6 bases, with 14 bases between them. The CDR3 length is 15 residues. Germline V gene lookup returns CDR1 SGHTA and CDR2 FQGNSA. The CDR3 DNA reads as TGTGCCAGCAGCTTATCGGGACAAACACCCAATGAGCAGTTCTTC. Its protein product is CASSLSGQTPNEQFF.